This is a list of T cell receptor beta chains from one sample in a study of cytomegalovirus exposure and HLA in healthy donors. Here immunoSEQ multiplex PCR was the method, and the copy in TCRdb shows in-frame clones only, minus some. Among 100,000 to 150,000 clones listed, about 84% were seen once. The material sequenced was PBMCs. Every receptor here comes from a boy aged 5-17 years in good health and CMV-seronegative. The CDR3 runs from the conserved cysteine through the conserved F or W. D genes are given only for firm matches. Clone sizes are given selectively: once, few, many, or a class where the clone is expanded.

clone_size	v_call	j_call	d_call	cdr3_aa	cdr3_nt
few	TRBV27	TRBJ1-5	.	CASSAQDQPQHF	TGTGCCAGCAGTGCACAGGATCAGCCCCAGCATTTT
.	TRBV10-1	TRBJ2-3	TRBD2	CASTPGTSGRERGDF	TGCGCCAGCACCCCAGGGACTAGCGGGAGGGAGCGGGGGGATTTT
.	TRBV30	TRBJ2-3	.	CAWGRDSSITDTQYF	TGTGCCTGGGGCCGGGACTCCTCCATCACAGATACGCAGTATTTT
.	TRBV7-9	TRBJ2-1	.	CASSFAVPEQFF	TGTGCCAGCAGCTTCGCAGTCCCCGAGCAGTTCTTC
.	TRBV30	TRBJ2-7	TRBD1	CAWSPGQGAYEQYF	TGTGCCTGGAGTCCGGGACAGGGGGCCTACGAGCAGTACTTC
.	TRBV29-1	TRBJ2-1	TRBD2	CSVSSGRGAYNEQFF	TGCAGCGTCTCTAGCGGGAGGGGCGCCTACAATGAGCAGTTCTTC
.	TRBV19	TRBJ2-3	TRBD2	CASSMGLAGDTQYF	TGTGCCAGTAGTATGGGACTAGCGGGAGATACGCAGTATTTT
.	TRBV5-1	TRBJ2-1	TRBD2	CASSFYPRAGGGQNEQFF	TGCGCCAGCAGTTTCTATCCCCGAGCGGGAGGAGGTCAGAATGAGCAGTTCTTC
once	TRBV6-1	TRBJ1-1	TRBD1	CASSGWGQPMNTEAFF	TGTGCCAGCAGTGGTTGGGGACAGCCGATGAATACTGAAGCTTTCTTT
.	TRBV21-1	TRBJ2-1	.	CASSGLEGRGDEQFF	TGTGCCAGCAGCGGCTTGGAGGGAAGGGGCGATGAGCAGTTCTTC
.	TRBV6-5	TRBJ2-7	.	CASSNPPGEQYF	TGTGCCAGCAGTAACCCCCCGGGGGAGCAGTACTTC
.	TRBV4-3	TRBJ2-7	TRBD1	CASSQDPGQPYEQYF	TGCGCCAGCAGCCAAGATCCGGGACAGCCATACGAGCAGTACTTC
.	TRBV9	TRBJ2-1	.	CASSVGVLDDEQFF	TGTGCCAGCAGCGTAGGCGTACTAGACGATGAGCAGTTCTTC
.	TRBV4-2	TRBJ2-7	.	CASSQEDGTATYEQYF	TGTGCCAGCAGCCAAGAGGACGGGACTGCTACCTACGAGCAGTACTTC
.	TRBV11-2	TRBJ2-1	.	CASSRGTYNEQFF	TGTGCCAGCAGCCGTGGGACTTACAATGAGCAGTTCTTC
.	TRBV6-5	TRBJ2-2	.	CASSYGGTGELFF	TGTGCCAGCAGTTACGGAGGGACCGGGGAGCTGTTTTTT
.	TRBV5-6	TRBJ2-7	.	CASSAAGAPISYEQYF	TGTGCCAGCAGCGCCGCAGGGGCGCCAATCTCCTACGAGCAGTACTTC
.	TRBV18	TRBJ1-1	.	CASSPRQVENTEAFF	TGTGCCAGCTCACCACGGCAGGTGGAAAACACTGAAGCTTTCTTT
.	TRBV5-4	TRBJ2-4	TRBD1	CASSLGGQDKNIQYF	TGTGCCAGCAGCTTGGGGGGACAGGACAAAAACATTCAGTACTTC
.	TRBV18	TRBJ2-5	.	CASSPPGETQYF	TGTGCCAGCTCACCACCCGGTGAGACCCAGTACTTC
.	TRBV30	TRBJ1-4	.	CAWSVRGVTNEKLFF	TGTGCCTGGAGTGTACGAGGAGTCACTAATGAAAAACTGTTTTTT
.	TRBV5-1	TRBJ2-1	.	CASSPTPGPYNEQFF	TGCGCCAGCAGCCCAACCCCGGGTCCCTACAATGAGCAGTTCTTC
.	TRBV10-3	TRBJ1-4	TRBD1	CAISGTGDNEKLFF	TGTGCCATCAGTGGAACAGGGGATAATGAAAAACTGTTTTTT
few	TRBV7-9	TRBJ2-7	TRBD2	CASSRTSGRGGSYEQYF	TGTGCCAGCAGCCGGACTAGCGGCAGAGGGGGGTCCTACGAGCAGTACTTC
.	TRBV30	TRBJ1-6	TRBD1	CAWSGRTGVRSLHF	TGTGCCTGGAGTGGACGGACAGGGGTTCGTTCCCTCCACTTT
once	TRBV7-9	TRBJ2-2	.	CASSLGATGELFF	TGTGCCAGCAGCTTAGGGGCTACCGGGGAGCTGTTTTTT
.	TRBV27	TRBJ2-7	.	CASSRQASGYEQYF	TGTGCCAGCAGCCGTCAAGCCTCGGGTTACGAGCAGTACTTC
few	TRBV5-6	TRBJ2-7	TRBD1	CASSPAGTGVHEQYF	TGTGCCAGCAGCCCTGCCGGGACAGGGGTCCACGAGCAGTACTTC
.	TRBV6-1	TRBJ2-7	TRBD2	CASSEGTIYEQYF	TGTGCCAGCAGTGAGGGGACTATCTACGAGCAGTACTTC
.	TRBV7-7	TRBJ2-2	.	CASSLHPGYDTGELFF	TGTGCCAGCAGCTTACATCCGGGGTACGACACCGGGGAGCTGTTTTTT
.	TRBV9	TRBJ1-1	.	CASSVAVNTEAFF	TGTGCCAGCAGCGTAGCGGTTAACACTGAAGCTTTCTTT
.	TRBV29-1	TRBJ2-5	TRBD2	CSVDKRDGVETQYF	TGCAGCGTTGATAAGCGGGATGGGGTAGAGACCCAGTACTTC
.	TRBV15	TRBJ2-7	TRBD2	CATSRDLTGLAGVYEQYF	TGTGCCACCAGCAGAGATCTTACAGGGCTAGCGGGAGTTTACGAGCAGTACTTC
.	TRBV7-8	TRBJ1-5	.	CASSPGVGRLNQPQHF	TGTGCCAGCAGCCCAGGGGTGGGACGTCTTAATCAGCCCCAGCATTTT
.	TRBV27	TRBJ1-2	.	CASSLSTGRYGYTF	TGTGCCAGCAGTTTAAGTACAGGCCGCTATGGCTACACCTTC
.	TRBV2	TRBJ2-5	TRBD1	CASRTGTGYLGTQYF	TGTGCCAGCAGAACCGGGACAGGGTATTTAGGGACCCAGTACTTC
.	TRBV6-5	TRBJ2-3	.	CASTADTTFTDTQYF	TGTGCCAGCACCGCCGACACAACGTTCACAGATACGCAGTATTTT
few	TRBV30	TRBJ2-7	TRBD1	CAAGTGYYEQYF	TGTGCCGCCGGGACAGGGTACTACGAGCAGTACTTC
few	TRBV11-2	TRBJ1-2	.	CASRPAGGGGYTF	TGTGCCAGCAGGCCCGCGGGGGGTGGGGGCTACACCTTC
.	TRBV6-6	TRBJ2-5	TRBD2	CASSFQPGGRQETQYF	TGTGCCAGCAGTTTCCAACCGGGAGGGAGGCAAGAGACCCAGTACTTC
.	TRBV5-1	TRBJ2-2	TRBD1	CASSLQGATGELFF	TGCGCCAGCAGCTTACAGGGGGCCACCGGGGAGCTGTTTTTT
.	TRBV20-1	TRBJ2-1	TRBD2	CSALGLAEQFF	TGCAGTGCTCTTGGACTAGCTGAACAGTTCTTC
.	TRBV5-6	TRBJ1-2	.	CASSLEGLGASGYTF	TGTGCCAGCAGCTTGGAGGGGCTGGGGGCCAGTGGCTACACCTTC
.	TRBV25-1	TRBJ2-5	TRBD1	CASSEWGGTGETQYF	TGTGCCAGCAGTGAATGGGGAGGGACAGGGGAGACCCAGTACTTC
.	TRBV4-3	TRBJ2-3	TRBD1	CASSQDTGTGKDTQYF	TGCGCCAGCAGCCAAGATACGGGGACAGGGAAAGATACGCAGTATTTT
.	TRBV7-9	TRBJ2-7	.	CASSSRLRPYEQYF	TGTGCCAGCAGTTCTAGACTTCGACCTTACGAGCAGTACTTC
.	TRBV7-9	TRBJ2-1	.	CASSPTAPGYEQFF	TGTGCCAGCAGCCCTACCGCCCCAGGGTATGAGCAGTTCTTC
.	TRBV27	TRBJ2-3	TRBD2	CASIQGGEDTQYF	TGTGCCAGCATCCAGGGAGGGGAAGATACGCAGTATTTT
.	TRBV9	TRBJ1-4	.	CASSAQGEKLFF	TGTGCCAGCAGCGCCCAGGGGGAAAAACTGTTTTTT
.	TRBV27	TRBJ2-3	TRBD2	CASMMLAGEGDTQYF	TGTGCCAGCATGATGCTAGCGGGAGAGGGCGATACGCAGTATTTT
.	TRBV5-4	TRBJ2-5	TRBD2	CASSLELAVETQYF	TGTGCCAGCAGCTTGGAACTAGCGGTCGAGACCCAGTACTTC
.	TRBV7-3	TRBJ2-5	.	CASSYGLGQETQYF	TGTGCCAGCAGCTATGGACTGGGACAAGAGACCCAGTACTTC
once	TRBV7-8	TRBJ1-5	TRBD1	CASSLLRAGGVQPQHF	TGTGCCAGCAGCTTACTAAGGGCAGGGGGCGTTCAGCCCCAGCATTTT